The entry below describes one T cell receptor beta chain. Its antigen specificity is not known. Per-base qualities were not stored, and no clone one base away is much larger. From a lookup of the germline V gene, CDR1 and CDR2 are MNHEY and SVGAGI. For this chain, trimming is 5 bases at the V end and 7 bases at the J end, and the number of junction bases without a gene match is 5. From cysteine to phenylalanine, the CDR3 is 14 amino acids long. Solely the CDR3 DNA is kept, with 42 bases framed from the first base. This sample was included in a study of long-term antiretroviral therapy in people with HIV (dated by TCRdb to between 2021 and 2023). Study-wide context: Collection of the earliest samples took place about a decade ahead of the 2015 WHO recommendation for immediate ART, at a time when ART was typically delayed until CD4 counts fell. No cross-contamination during QIAcube processing was seen in test extractions of a monoclonal T-cell line run alongside roughly 30 polyclonal samples. Whether ART initiation and durable HIV suppression were associated with changes in peripheral blood TRB repertoire composition and diversity was tested in a retrospective serial study. The cohort contributed about 200 cryopreserved PBMC samples from around 33 adults with confirmed HIV infection, collected serially over a mean of around six years (range 1-12). About 35% of the 30 participants with HIV were female.

Overall results and qualifications from the work: Expanded TRB clones identified before ART initiation dominated the repertoire at all time points, although this dominance fluctuated and declined in many PLHIV after ART. Because pre-ART samples had limited cell numbers, profiling was done on unsorted PBMC rather than on sorted CD4+ and CD8+ T cells. CDR3 length ranges in HIV repertoires were narrower than in controls, and network structure suggested an antigen-experienced repertoire with only a slight naive shift after ART. The samples were dated from about 2003 to 2018, and the ART regimens that were used may be less effective than current ART regimens. Inferences about post-ART repertoire changes are limited because no data were available on ART adherence, viral resistance or therapy changes. A significant increase in TRB diversity was found to be associated with ART initiation, although TRB diversity was observed to remain significantly below that of transplant donor controls even after long-term ART. Since PBMC availability was limited, sequencing covered only the TCR beta chain, with no alpha chain pairing.

The immunoSEQ hsTCRB v3.0 assay was used at survey level resolution for TRB variable region sequencing. A depth of 40,000-50,000 T-cell genomes per sample was targeted for TRB sequencing. An Illumina MiSeq with a v3 150-cycle kit was used to sequence the pooled TRB libraries. Per the source publication's procedure: Repertoire analysis was performed in R inside a reproducible Nextflow workflow that covered QC, data transformation and analysis. Custom analyses were implemented in LymphoSeq2, an R package for AIRR-Seq data exploration. Four samples that yielded fewer than 5000 total TRB sequences were excluded, so that 150 to 200 HIV repertoires were analyzed. Among the approximately 200 retained HIV repertoires, 55 to 65 were collected before ART initiation and about 130 were collected after ART initiation. Repertoires were downsampled to 5000 TRB nucleotide sequences, and summary statistics were averaged over 100 downsampling iterations. The analysis kept only TRB sequences whose CDR3 regions were at least seven amino acids long. A Shannon entropy-derived clonality score and the Gini coefficient were used to measure diversity. Repertoire networks linked the top 5000 CDR3 amino acid sequences whenever two sequences differed by an edit distance of one. For TRB CDR3 amino acid sequences, GLIPH2 was used to predict antigen specificity groups and MHC restriction. CDR3 amino acid sequences were matched against VDJdb and McPAS-TCR to flag known CMV, EBV, HIV or tissue antigen associations. Pre-ART, post-ART and control groups were compared with Wilcoxon signed-rank tests and Holm-Bonferroni correction. Imported from immuneACCESS, the table was reduced by TCRdb to in-frame sequences with V and J called. These copies leave out some clones; in studies compared against another copy, an unresolved V gene accounts for under half, and the cause of the remainder is not known. The V and J calls and clone size come from that table; D and trimming were worked out from the DNA. The sample table lists some 28,000 clones, about 94% of them with a count of one. The ten largest clones add up to over 9% of the sample.

Inclusion was restricted to participants for whom at least one PBMC sample before ART initiation and at least two post-ART samples were available. Treatment was received in the United States of America by all participants with HIV. Before DNA extraction, cryopreserved samples of about 0.9-11 million PBMC were thawed and then washed. At the time of the earliest PBMC sample, participants with HIV were aged between about 20 and 60 years. Per participant, PBMC samples came from 1-4 timepoints prior to ART initiation and 2-8 timepoints following ART initiation, for a median of 7 samples. For every participant, serial HIV viral load, CD4+ T-cell count, ART history and demographic data were obtained. Genomic DNA was extracted from unsorted PBMC with a Qiagen kit on a QIAcube, processed in batches of 12 samples.

The chain is assembled from TRBV6-5 and TRBJ1-6; 7 central nucleotides agree with TRBD1. Specimen: unsorted PBMCs, collected 6.2 years after starting antiretroviral therapy. This TCR was sampled from a middle-aged man with HIV. Here is the DNA: TGTGCCAGCAGTAGAGGGGGCGCAAATTCACCCCTCCACTTT. Protein translation: CASSRGGANSPLHF.